Below are 14 T cell receptor beta chains sequenced from a single sample in a study of tumor-infiltrating lymphocytes in localized non-small cell lung cancer. Sequencing used immunoSEQ multiplex PCR; TCRdb keeps in-frame clones, though not all of them. The sample carries 13,000 or so clones, about 66% recorded once. The sequencing sample was made of lung tumor tissue. All receptors come from a human donor with non-small cell lung cancer.

This clone appeared once. The chain links TRBV7-9 to TRBJ1-4; D gene ambiguous. Per the germline V gene, CDR1 is SEHNR and CDR2 is FQNEAQ (reference sequence). CDR3 length equals 15 residues. V lost 1 base to trimming and J lost 8 bases, with 14 bases between them. CDR3 region: CASSLGSGTEEKLFF. The CDR3 DNA reads as TGTGCCAGCAGCTTAGGGTCCGGCACCGAAGAAAAACTGTTTTTT.

The gene calls are TRBV7-9 and TRBJ1-6; possibly TRBD1 for D (6 bases). Germline CDR1 SEHNR, CDR2 FQNEAQ (reference sequence). The germline V and J ends were trimmed by 1 base and 8 bases, with 12 bases remaining between them. CDR3 length: 15 residues. As DNA, the CDR3 is TGTGCCAGCAGCTTAGTTACAGGGAAGGATTCACCCCTCCACTTT. Translating gives CASSLVTGKDSPLHF.

The chain employs TRBV9 and TRBJ1-4; 8 bases are shared with TRBD1. Losses at the gene ends were 4 bases for V and 7 bases for J; bases not matched to a gene: 6. Germline values: CDR1 SGDLS, CDR2 YYNGEE. CDR3 length: 14 amino acids. The CDR3 loop is CASSMGTGVEKLFF. CDR3 nucleotides: TGTGCCAGCAGCATGGGGACAGGAGTTGAAAAACTGTTTTTT.

The chain links TRBV28 to TRBJ1-6; D gene ambiguous. With 5 bases removed from V and 12 bases from J, the gap between germline ends came to 11 bases. Germline-derived CDR1 and CDR2 are MDHEN and SYDVKM. The CDR3 runs to 12 residues. The CDR3 DNA sequence: TGTGCCAGCAGTGCGCCTAGAGGACCCCTCCACTTT. The encoded protein is CASSAPRGPLHF.

The J gene is TRBJ1-4, the V gene TRBV6-1; TRBD1 matches at 7 bases. V lost 8 bases to trimming and J lost 6 bases; unmatched junction nucleotides: 6. This CDR3 contains 13 residues. Germline CDR1 is MNHNS and CDR2 is SASEGT. CDR3 sequence: CASQRQGDEKLFF. The CDR3 bases are TGTGCCAGCCAAAGACAGGGTGATGAAAAACTGTTTTTT.

V and J are TRBV4-1 and TRBJ2-7, with 9 positions matching TRBD2. This CDR3 has 15 residues. Unmatched junction bases numbered 1, after V lost 1 base and J lost 0 bases. Germline V gene lookup returns CDR1 MGHRA and CDR2 YSYEKL. The CDR3 reads CASSQGGLASYEQYF. The CDR3 DNA follows: TGCGCCAGCAGCCAAGGGGGACTAGCCTCCTACGAGCAGTACTTC.

This clone turned up a few times. This chain uses TRBV5-4 with TRBJ2-7; weak D call: TRBD1 (6 bases). V was shortened by 3 bases and J by 3 bases, with 16 bases between the two germline ends. Germline V CDR1 and CDR2: SGHNT, YYREEE (reference sequence). The length of the CDR3 is 15 residues. This chain's CDR3 is CASSSTGTTFYEQYF. CDR3 nucleotides: TGTGCCAGCAGCTCTACCGGGACAACGTTCTACGAGCAGTACTTC.

V and J are TRBV9 and TRBJ1-1, with a weak D call TRBD1 (5 bases). With 3 bases removed from V and 3 bases from J, the gap between germline ends came to 15 bases. CDR1 is SGDLS, CDR2 YYNGEE, per germline. The CDR3 consists of 15 residues. Written as DNA, the CDR3 is TGTGCCAGCAGCGCGCCCTTTGGGGCCTACACTGAAGCTTTCTTT. The encoded protein is CASSAPFGAYTEAFF.

This chain uses TRBV18 with TRBJ1-4; 11 bases are shared with TRBD1. The CDR3 extends over 15 amino acids. CDR1 and CDR2 (germline): KGHSH, LQKENI. V was pared by 6 bases and J by 6 bases, with 6 bases of the junction left unmatched. CDR3 sequence: CASSGWTGGYEKLFF. CDR3 nucleotides: TGTGCCAGCTCCGGGTGGACAGGGGGCTATGAAAAACTGTTTTTT.

This rearrangement joins TRBV7-8 to TRBJ2-7, with a tentative D call TRBD1 (6 bases). Trimming removed 5 bases from V and 4 bases from J, with 15 bases in between. CDR3 length: 14 amino acids. From germline, CDR1 is SGHVS and CDR2 FQNEAQ. This CDR3 is CASSHRDTSYEQYF. The DNA for the CDR3 is TGTGCCAGCAGCCACAGGGATACGAGTTACGAGCAGTACTTC.

This clone was observed a single time. This chain joins TRBV6-1 and TRBJ1-5; a possible D gene is TRBD1 (5 bases). Germline V gives CDR1 MNHNS, CDR2 SASEGT. The V and J ends lost 4 bases and 5 bases respectively, with 15 bases between them. The length of the CDR3 is 15 residues. The CDR3 reads CASSGSAQADQPQHF. The CDR3 nucleotides are TGTGCCAGCAGTGGGTCGGCACAGGCGGATCAGCCCCAGCATTTT.

The chain has TRBV5-5 and TRBJ2-7, with D tentatively TRBD1 (6 bases). CDR1 is SGHKS, CDR2 YYEKEE, per germline (reference sequence). The V and J ends lost 5 bases and 6 bases respectively, with 12 bases between them. This CDR3 has 12 residues. DNA for the CDR3: TGTGCCAGCAGAGGTGTAGGGGGCGAGCAGTACTTC. Protein product: CASRGVGGEQYF.

This clone occurred once. The J gene is TRBJ2-3, the V gene TRBV29-1; perhaps TRBD1 as D (6 bases). Per the germline V gene, CDR1 is SQVTM and CDR2 is ANQGSEA. The CDR3 extends over 13 amino acids. The V and J ends lost 1 base and 8 bases respectively, with 13 bases between them. The CDR3 nucleotides read TGCAGCGTTGAAGCGCGAAACAGGGCTACGCAGTATTTT. Translated, it gives CSVEARNRATQYF.

The chain has TRBV18 and TRBJ2-3, with TRBD1 matching over 9 bases. Germline loops: CDR1 KGHSH, CDR2 LQKENI. J lost 0 bases, V lost 3 bases, and 4 bases had no gene match. This CDR3 is 16 amino acids long. The CDR3 coding sequence is TGTGCCAGCTCACCGACAGGGGGAGCTAGCACAGATACGCAGTATTTT. It encodes CASSPTGGASTDTQYF.